This T cell receptor beta chain was profiled in a study of T cell responses to AZD1222 COVID-19 vaccine. Study-level results: Two doses of AZD1222 preceded a rise in Spike-specific TCR breadth and depth. It should be noted that donors were predominantly white British and more often female, and clonal diversity was possibly underestimated.

This CDR3 has 13 amino acids. V lost 0 bases, J lost 3 bases, and 6 bases lay in between. In germline, CDR1 is ENHRY, CDR2 SYGVKD. Generated by immunoSEQ multiplex PCR, the TCRdb table keeps only in-frame clones and is missing some. The sample gives 120,000 to 150,000 clones, 88% of which show up once; 3% to 4% is in the top ten. As to this clone: Its antigen is unidentified.

The chain joins TRBV10-3 to TRBJ2-7; D uncertain. The specimen was peripheral blood, collected on day 0 of MenACWY control vaccination. The origin of this receptor is an adult in good health. CDR3 nucleotides: TGTGCCATCAGTGAGTCAAGCAGCTACGAGCAGTACTTC. Translating it yields CAISESSSYEQYF.